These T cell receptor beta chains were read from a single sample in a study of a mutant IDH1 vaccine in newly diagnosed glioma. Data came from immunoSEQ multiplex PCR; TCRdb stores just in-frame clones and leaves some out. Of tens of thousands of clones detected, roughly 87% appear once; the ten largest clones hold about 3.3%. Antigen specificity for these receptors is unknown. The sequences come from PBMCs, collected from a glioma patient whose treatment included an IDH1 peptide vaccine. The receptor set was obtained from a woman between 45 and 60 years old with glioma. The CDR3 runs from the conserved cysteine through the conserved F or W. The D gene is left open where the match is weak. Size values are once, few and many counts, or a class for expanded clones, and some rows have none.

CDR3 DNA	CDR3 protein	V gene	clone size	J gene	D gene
TGTGCCAGCAGTGAAGAATGGAGTGGGACAGCGAATTCACCCCTCCACTTT	CASSEEWSGTANSPLHF	TRBV6-1	-	TRBJ1-6	TRBD1
TGTGCCAGCAGCCAAGATATTAGGGAGCCGTACAAAAACACCATATATTTT	CASSQDIREPYKNTIYF	TRBV4-2	-	TRBJ1-3	-
TGTGCCAGCCTACCCACCGTACATACGCAGTATTTT	CASLPTVHTQYF	TRBV2	-	TRBJ2-3	-
TGTGCCAGCACCCGGACTAGCGGGGGTTTTAGCGGGGAGCTGTTTTTT	CASTRTSGGFSGELFF	TRBV7-3	-	TRBJ2-2	TRBD2
TGTGCCAGCAGTTCGGCCTTAGATTACGAGCAGTACTTC	CASSSALDYEQYF	TRBV27	-	TRBJ2-7	-
TGTGCCAGCAGCCAGGAGGCTGGAAACACCATATATTTT	CASSQEAGNTIYF	TRBV7-6	-	TRBJ1-3	-
TGTGCCAGCAGAGGGACAGGGGGAGGAGGAACTGAAGCTTTCTTT	CASRGTGGGGTEAFF	TRBV2	-	TRBJ1-1	TRBD1
TGTGCCAGCAGTTTAGCAGGGGGCCTAAACGAGCAGTACTTC	CASSLAGGLNEQYF	TRBV28	once	TRBJ2-7	TRBD1
TGTGCCAGTACTCCGGGACAGGGGGTCTATAATTCACCCCTCCACTTT	CASTPGQGVYNSPLHF	TRBV19	-	TRBJ1-6	TRBD1
TGTGCCAGCAAAAAGGACAGGGGGGGCTACGAGCAGTACTTC	CASKKDRGGYEQYF	TRBV6-5	-	TRBJ2-7	TRBD1
TGTGCCAGCAGCTTATTCTACGAGCAGTACTTC	CASSLFYEQYF	TRBV7-2	-	TRBJ2-7	-
TGTGCCAGCTCACCGAACACCGGGGAGCTGTTTTTT	CASSPNTGELFF	TRBV18	-	TRBJ2-2	-
TGTGCCAGCCTGGTTGGTTTAGCATCCGCGACCCAGTACTTC	CASLVGLASATQYF	TRBV2	-	TRBJ2-5	-
TGTGCCAGCAGCCAACCGACAGGGGGGGCTTTCTTT	CASSQPTGGAFF	TRBV7-3	few	TRBJ1-1	TRBD1
TGCGCCAGCAGGGGACTAGCGGGGGAAGAGACCCAGTACTTC	CASRGLAGEETQYF	TRBV10-2	-	TRBJ2-5	TRBD2
TGTGCCAGCAGCTTGACAGGGGAGGGACAGCCCCAGCATTTT	CASSLTGEGQPQHF	TRBV7-6	-	TRBJ1-5	TRBD1
TGTGCCAGCAGTGAGGACAGGGGGTCTTTACCCCAGCATTTT	CASSEDRGSLPQHF	TRBV2	-	TRBJ1-5	TRBD1
TGTGCCAGCTCACCACAATGGACACGACTCAACACTGAAGCTTTCTTT	CASSPQWTRLNTEAFF	TRBV18	-	TRBJ1-1	-
TGTGCCAGCAGCCTGGGACCGAACTTGGGGAATTCACCCCTCCACTTT	CASSLGPNLGNSPLHF	TRBV27	-	TRBJ1-6	-
TGTGCCAGCAGCGGGGCCCCGAACACTGAAGCTTTCTTT	CASSGAPNTEAFF	TRBV5-4	-	TRBJ1-1	-
TGTGCCACCCGAGGACAGAGCTCCTATAATTCACCCCTCCACTTT	CATRGQSSYNSPLHF	TRBV11-3	-	TRBJ1-6	-
TGTGCCAGCAGCGTAGGGACTAGCGGGGGCCCTGAGCTGTTTTTT	CASSVGTSGGPELFF	TRBV9	once	TRBJ2-2	TRBD2
TGCGCCAGCAGCCAAGGTGGTCAGTACTACGAGCAGTACTTC	CASSQGGQYYEQYF	TRBV4-1	-	TRBJ2-7	-
TGTGCCAGCAGCTTAGCGTTCAGGGCCCTCTCTGGAAACACCATATATTTT	CASSLAFRALSGNTIYF	TRBV7-6	-	TRBJ1-3	-
TGCGCCAGCAGCCAGGGGACTAGCGGGGACGGTGGGACCCAGTACTTC	CASSQGTSGDGGTQYF	TRBV5-1	-	TRBJ2-5	TRBD2
TGCAGCGCTCGACAGATTAACACTGAAGCTTTCTTT	CSARQINTEAFF	TRBV29-1	few	TRBJ1-1	-
TGCGCCAGCGGATCAGGGTATCAAGAGACCCAGTACTTC	CASGSGYQETQYF	TRBV5-1	-	TRBJ2-5	-
TGCGCCAGCAGCCAAGATATTACAGGGGGCTATGAAAAACTGTTTTTT	CASSQDITGGYEKLFF	TRBV4-1	-	TRBJ1-4	TRBD1
TGCAGCGTTGTAGGATCCGCACAGAGTCTGTTTTTT	CSVVGSAQSLFF	TRBV29-1	-	TRBJ1-4	-
TGTGCCAGCAGCCCGCAAAGGATAAACACTGAAGCTTTCTTT	CASSPQRINTEAFF	TRBV7-9	-	TRBJ1-1	-
TGCAGCGTCACCCCGGGACTATACACAGATACGCAGTATTTT	CSVTPGLYTDTQYF	TRBV29-1	-	TRBJ2-3	TRBD2
TGTGCCAGCAGCTCTGGGGGCAGGGGGTCGAACACCGGGGAGCTGTTTTTT	CASSSGGRGSNTGELFF	TRBV5-4	-	TRBJ2-2	TRBD1
TGCGCCAGCAGCCCTAAGGGTGGGACAGGTACCTTAAGCAATCAGCCCCAGCATTTT	CASSPKGGTGTLSNQPQHF	TRBV4-1	few	TRBJ1-5	TRBD1
TGTGCCAGCAGTTTACTGGTCAGGGGTTATACCGGGGAGCTGTTTTTT	CASSLLVRGYTGELFF	TRBV27	-	TRBJ2-2	-
TGTGCCAGCAGCGAGGACTCAGATCAGCCCCAGCATTTT	CASSEDSDQPQHF	TRBV5-4	-	TRBJ1-5	-
TGTGCCAGCGCTCGGAGACAGGGGGCAACTAATGAAAAACTGTTTTTT	CASARRQGATNEKLFF	TRBV19	few	TRBJ1-4	TRBD1
TGTGCCAGCAGCGTAGCGCCTAGCGGGGGTGGGTCTTCAGATACGCAGTATTTT	CASSVAPSGGGSSDTQYF	TRBV9	once	TRBJ2-3	TRBD2
TGCGCCAGCAGCCGACCGGGACAGTCTAATTTTGCAACTAATGAAAAACTGTTTTTT	CASSRPGQSNFATNEKLFF	TRBV4-1	-	TRBJ1-4	TRBD1
TGCGCCAGCAGCTTGGTGACAGGGGAAGGCACAGATACGCAGTATTTT	CASSLVTGEGTDTQYF	TRBV5-1	few	TRBJ2-3	TRBD1
TGTGCCAGCAGCCAAGATCTCGGTCAAGGGAATTCACCCCTCCACTTT	CASSQDLGQGNSPLHF	TRBV14	-	TRBJ1-6	-
TGTGCCAGCAGCCCCGGACAGGGAAGCTCTCAGCCCCAGCATTTT	CASSPGQGSSQPQHF	TRBV7-2	-	TRBJ1-5	TRBD1
TGTGCCAGTAGTTTCGGGCAGAACACTGAAGCTTTCTTT	CASSFGQNTEAFF	TRBV19	few	TRBJ1-1	-
TGTGCCTGGAGGTACGGACGGCTTGAAGCTTTCTTT	CAWRYGRLEAFF	TRBV30	-	TRBJ1-1	-
TGTGCCAGCAGTTTCGCCAGGGGAATTGAAAATTCACCCCTCCACTTT	CASSFARGIENSPLHF	TRBV27	-	TRBJ1-6	-
TGCGCCAGCAGCCCGGGGGACTATGGCTACACCTTC	CASSPGDYGYTF	TRBV5-1	-	TRBJ1-2	-
TGCGCCAGCAGCCGGGCCGGGGAGACTGAAGCTTTCTTT	CASSRAGETEAFF	TRBV5-1	-	TRBJ1-1	-
TGTGCCAGCATCTCCCGGCCCTACGAGCAGTACTTC	CASISRPYEQYF	TRBV9	-	TRBJ2-7	-
TGTGCCAGTAGGGAGGGGAGTGGGAACACTGAAGCTTTCTTT	CASREGSGNTEAFF	TRBV19	-	TRBJ1-1	-